This TCR beta chain is drawn from a study of CD8 T cells in ankylosing spondylitis. MiXCR was run by TCRdb on the 5' RACE reads, yielding one entry per CDR3 protein. The data hold around 40,000 distinct CDR3 sequences, with 2.5% to 3.5% observed a single time. Germline-derived CDR1 and CDR2 are SGDLS and YYNGEE. The CDR3 extends over 14 amino acids. Trimming took off 1 base at V and 2 bases at J, with 9 bases between the two ends. This clonotype appeared many times. The source material was blood, either unsorted or a sorted T cell fraction (not recorded which). The sequence derives from a male donor with ankylosing spondylitis or in good health (not recorded which). J is TRBJ2-5 and V is TRBV9, with D possibly TRBD2 on 5 matching bases. This chain's CDR3 is CASSVTSLQETQYF. CDR3 coding DNA: TGTGCCAGCAGCGTAACTAGTCTGCAAGAGACCCAGTACTTC.